A selection of T cell receptor beta chains follows, all from one sample in a study of a mutant IDH1 vaccine in newly diagnosed glioma. TCRdb's copy holds only in-frame clones and misses some; the assay was immunoSEQ multiplex PCR. In the table there are tens of thousands of clones, roughly 89% of which are singletons. Their target antigens are unknown. Sequencing was performed on PBMCs, taken from a glioma patient whose treatment included an IDH1 peptide vaccine. These receptors were taken from a woman aged 40 to 50 with glioma. CDR3s include the opening cysteine and the closing phenylalanine or tryptophan. Fields, in order: D gene, CDR3 length, clone size, V gene, J gene, CDR3 DNA, CDR3 protein. D genes are given only for firm matches. Not all rows give a size; the values are once, few, many and, for expanded clones, a class.

-,13,-,TRBV4-1,TRBJ2-7,TGCGCCAGCAACCAAGATTTAGGGCGCGAGCAGTACTTC,CASNQDLGREQYF
-,13,-,TRBV5-6,TRBJ1-1,TGTGCCAGCAGCTTGAGGGGGAACACTGAAGCTTTCTTT,CASSLRGNTEAFF
-,16,-,TRBV18,TRBJ2-6,TGTGCCAGCTCACCACTTGGCACCTCTGGGGCCAACGTCCTGACTTTC,CASSPLGTSGANVLTF
-,9,-,TRBV5-4,TRBJ2-7,TGTGCCAGCGCTCACGAGCAGTACTTC,CASAHEQYF
-,15,-,TRBV13,TRBJ2-1,TGTGCCAGCAGCTTATGGGCTAGCGCCCGCAATGAGCAGTTCTTC,CASSLWASARNEQFF
-,16,-,TRBV5-8,TRBJ1-5,TGTGCCAGCAGCTTGTATGGCGGACATAGCAATCAGCCCCAGCATTTT,CASSLYGGHSNQPQHF
-,15,-,TRBV19,TRBJ1-1,TGTGCCAGTAGTATTAAGGGGGATTGGAACACTGAAGCTTTCTTT,CASSIKGDWNTEAFF
-,13,once,TRBV5-5,TRBJ2-7,TGTGCCAGCAGCTTGTATCTCTCCTACGAGCAGTACTTC,CASSLYLSYEQYF
TRBD1,16,-,TRBV2,TRBJ1-1,TGTGCCAGCAGCGTCGGGACAGGGACTCGGGGCGCTGAAGCTTTCTTT,CASSVGTGTRGAEAFF
-,12,-,TRBV28,TRBJ2-7,TGTGCCAGCAGTCCCCCCGGGTACGAGCAGTACTTC,CASSPPGYEQYF
-,13,-,TRBV6-5,TRBJ2-1,TGTGCCAGCAGTTACTCACATGGCAATGAGCAGTTCTTC,CASSYSHGNEQFF
-,13,-,TRBV5-1,TRBJ1-1,TGCGCCAGCAGCCGGAAAGGGGACACTGAAGCTTTCTTT,CASSRKGDTEAFF
-,16,-,TRBV15,TRBJ1-5,TGTGCCACCAGCAGAGTGCTGGGGGCGAGCAATCAGCCCCAGCATTTT,CATSRVLGASNQPQHF
TRBD1,15,-,TRBV7-2,TRBJ2-2,TGTGCCAGCAGCCCAGGGACAGCATTAGACGGGGAGCTGTTTTTT,CASSPGTALDGELFF
TRBD2,13,-,TRBV7-2,TRBJ2-1,TGTGCCAGCAGCTTAAGACTAGCGGGGGCCCGCGTCTTC,CASSLRLAGARVF
-,16,-,TRBV4-3,TRBJ2-7,TGCGCCAGCAGCCAAGATCACACAGCTCGGAGGGGCGAGCAGTACTTC,CASSQDHTARRGEQYF